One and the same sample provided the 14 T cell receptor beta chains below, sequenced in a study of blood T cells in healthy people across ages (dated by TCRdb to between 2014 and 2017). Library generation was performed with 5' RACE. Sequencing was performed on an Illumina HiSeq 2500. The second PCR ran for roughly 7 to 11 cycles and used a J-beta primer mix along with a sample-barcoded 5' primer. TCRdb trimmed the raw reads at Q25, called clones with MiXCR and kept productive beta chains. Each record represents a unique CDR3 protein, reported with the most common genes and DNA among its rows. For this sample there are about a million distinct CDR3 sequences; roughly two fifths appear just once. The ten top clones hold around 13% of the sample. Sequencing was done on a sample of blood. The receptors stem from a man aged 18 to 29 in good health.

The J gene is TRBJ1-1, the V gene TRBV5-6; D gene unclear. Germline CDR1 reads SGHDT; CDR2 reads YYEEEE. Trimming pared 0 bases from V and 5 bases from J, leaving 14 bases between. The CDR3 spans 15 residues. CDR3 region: CASSLGGLAGTEAFF. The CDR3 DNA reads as TGTGCCAGCAGCTTGGGAGGTCTGGCCGGGACTGAAGCTTTCTTT. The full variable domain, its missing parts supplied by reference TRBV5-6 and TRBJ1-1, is DAGVTQSPTHLIKTRGQQVTLRCSPKSGHDTVSWYQQALGQGPQFIFQYYEEEERQRGNFPDRFSGHQFPNYSSELNVNALLLGDSALYLCASSLGGLAGTEAFFGQGTRLTVV.

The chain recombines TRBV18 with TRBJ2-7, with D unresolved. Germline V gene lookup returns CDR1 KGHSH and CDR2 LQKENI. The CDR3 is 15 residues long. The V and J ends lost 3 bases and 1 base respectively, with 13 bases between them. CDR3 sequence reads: CASSPMPDPSYEQYF. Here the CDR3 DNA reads TGTGCCAGCTCACCGATGCCAGACCCTTCCTACGAGCAGTACTTC.

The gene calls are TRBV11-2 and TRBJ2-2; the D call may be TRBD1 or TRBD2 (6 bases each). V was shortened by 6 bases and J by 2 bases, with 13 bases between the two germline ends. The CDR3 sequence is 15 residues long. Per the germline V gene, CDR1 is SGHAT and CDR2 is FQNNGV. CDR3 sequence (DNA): TGTGCCAGCAGATTCCGGGGGCATAACACCGGGGAGCTGTTTTTT. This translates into CASRFRGHNTGELFF. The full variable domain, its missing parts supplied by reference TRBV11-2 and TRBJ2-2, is EAGVAQSPRYKIIEKRQSVAFWCNPISGHATLYWYQQILGQGPKLLIQFQNNGVVDDSQLPKDRFSAERLKGVDSTLKIQPAKLEDSAVYLCASRFRGHNTGELFFGEGSRLTVL.

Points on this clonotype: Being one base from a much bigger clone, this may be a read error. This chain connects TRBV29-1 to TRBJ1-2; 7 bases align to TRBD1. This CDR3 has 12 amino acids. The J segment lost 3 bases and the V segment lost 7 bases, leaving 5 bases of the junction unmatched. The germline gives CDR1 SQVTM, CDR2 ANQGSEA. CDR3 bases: TGCAGCGGGGTTACAGGGGACTATGGCTACACCTTC. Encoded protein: CSGVTGDYGYTF.

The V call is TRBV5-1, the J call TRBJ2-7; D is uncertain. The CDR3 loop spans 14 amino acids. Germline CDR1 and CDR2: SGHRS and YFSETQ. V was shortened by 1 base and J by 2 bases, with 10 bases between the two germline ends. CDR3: CASSLSNGPYEQYF. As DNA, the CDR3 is TGCGCCAGCAGCTTGTCGAACGGACCCTACGAGCAGTACTTC.

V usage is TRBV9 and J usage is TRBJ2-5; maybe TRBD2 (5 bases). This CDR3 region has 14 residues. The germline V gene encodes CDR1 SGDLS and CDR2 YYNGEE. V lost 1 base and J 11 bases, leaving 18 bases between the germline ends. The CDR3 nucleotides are TGTGCCAGCAGCGTACGCCCCGGGAACAATGAGCAGTACTTC. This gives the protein CASSVRPGNNEQYF.

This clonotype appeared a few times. The CDR3 nucleotides are TGTGCCATCAGTGACGGGCCTGGCACAGATACGCAGTATTTT. Its translation is CAISDGPGTDTQYF. The V gene is TRBV10-3, the J gene TRBJ2-3; no clear D. CDR3 length: 14 amino acids. The V and J ends lost 3 bases and 1 base respectively, with 8 bases between them. The V gene's germline CDR1 is ENHRY and CDR2 SYGVKD.

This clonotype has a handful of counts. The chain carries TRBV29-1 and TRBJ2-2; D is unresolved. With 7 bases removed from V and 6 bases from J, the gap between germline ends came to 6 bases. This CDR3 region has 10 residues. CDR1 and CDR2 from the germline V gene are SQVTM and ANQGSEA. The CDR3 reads CSAHAGELFF. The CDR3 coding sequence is TGCAGCGCTCATGCCGGGGAGCTGTTTTTT.

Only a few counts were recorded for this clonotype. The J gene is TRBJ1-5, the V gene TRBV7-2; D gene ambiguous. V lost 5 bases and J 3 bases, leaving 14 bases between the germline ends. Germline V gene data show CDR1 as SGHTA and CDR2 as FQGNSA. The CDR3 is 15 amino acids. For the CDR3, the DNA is TGTGCCAGCAGCCTTAGGTCTTCGGACAATCAGCCCCAGCATTTT. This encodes CASSLRSSDNQPQHF.

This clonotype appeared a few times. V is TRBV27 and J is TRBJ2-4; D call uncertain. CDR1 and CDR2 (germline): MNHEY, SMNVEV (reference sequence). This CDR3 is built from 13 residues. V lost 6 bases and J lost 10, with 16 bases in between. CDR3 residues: CASSLLDTAIQYF. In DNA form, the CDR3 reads TGTGCCAGCAGCCTTTTGGATACGGCAATTCAGTACTTC.

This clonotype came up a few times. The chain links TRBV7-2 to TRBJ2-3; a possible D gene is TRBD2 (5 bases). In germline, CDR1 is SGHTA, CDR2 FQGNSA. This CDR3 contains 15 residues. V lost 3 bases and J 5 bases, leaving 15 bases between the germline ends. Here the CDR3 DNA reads TGTGCCAGCAGCTTGGTTCGAGGGTTTGGAGATACGCAGTATTTT. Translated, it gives CASSLVRGFGDTQYF.

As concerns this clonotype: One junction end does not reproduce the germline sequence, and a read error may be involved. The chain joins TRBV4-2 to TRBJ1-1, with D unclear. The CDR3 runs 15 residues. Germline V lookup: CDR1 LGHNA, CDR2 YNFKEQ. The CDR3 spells CAGSQYLQLNTEAFF. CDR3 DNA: TGTGCCGGCAGCCAATACCTGCAGCTGAACACTGAAGCTTTCTTT.

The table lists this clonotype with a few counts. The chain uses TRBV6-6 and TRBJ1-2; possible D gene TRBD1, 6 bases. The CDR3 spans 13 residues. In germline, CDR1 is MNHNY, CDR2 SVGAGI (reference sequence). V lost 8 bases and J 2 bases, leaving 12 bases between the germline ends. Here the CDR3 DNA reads TGTGCCAGCGCTCAGGGGACAAACTATGGCTACACCTTC. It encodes CASAQGTNYGYTF.

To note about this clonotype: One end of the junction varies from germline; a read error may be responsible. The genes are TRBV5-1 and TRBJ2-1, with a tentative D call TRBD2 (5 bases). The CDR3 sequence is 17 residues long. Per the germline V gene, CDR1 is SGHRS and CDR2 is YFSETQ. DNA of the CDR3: TGCACCAGCAGCTTGGACTTCGGCAGCTTACTCTACAATGAGCAGTTCTTC. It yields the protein CTSSLDFGSLLYNEQFF.